This record concerns one T cell receptor (beta chain) sequence. Its antigen target is currently unknown. Base qualities are not at hand, and no much larger clone is one base apart. This entry belongs to a study of cytomegalovirus exposure and HLA in healthy donors (dated 2017 in TCRdb). For context, the study as a whole: An earlier analysis of 587 of the donors reported 250 to 300 Gb of sequence data and 120 million or so unique TCR beta sequences from 150 million to 200 million T cells. An early release that covered more than 550 HLA-typed donors contained 300 to 350 gigabases of sequencing data and about 84 million unique TCR sequences. Of the 398 genotyped donors, approximately 83% fell in the genetic ancestry cluster associated with self-reported Caucasian donors. The study was designed to test whether signatures of past pathogen exposure could be identified by cataloging public T cell receptors. The study used immunosequencing to profile the T cell repertoires of several hundred subjects and linked those repertoires to cytomegalovirus serostatus. In addition to the first cohort of around 670 subjects, a separate validation cohort of about 120 different subjects was used. To predict cytomegalovirus infection status, the study combined high-throughput TCR immunosequencing, statistical association of individual TCRs with disease status, and machine learning. A later analysis re-examined previously published TCR beta repertoires from roughly 650 donors and added high-resolution HLA genotyping to investigate patterns of TCR occurrence. In the later analysis, no new phenotypic data were used to find candidate immune exposures; instead, reliance was placed on TCR beta sequences and their occurrence across donors. To decide whether each TCR beta V gene segment behaved as functional or pseudogenic, an earlier analysis of some 580 of the donors relied on high-throughput TCR beta sequencing. Donor age, sex, ethnicity and CMV serostatus were collected together with the repertoire data. Genome-wide SNP genotypes for about 65% of the roughly 700 donors were used in a later genetic analysis, which treated that subset as a discovery cohort. All discovery cohort repertoires had been generated using a single sequencing platform. Both class I and class II loci were covered by HLA typing, at four-digit resolution. The number of typed donors differed by locus: roughly 629-630 for A, B, C, DRB1 and DQB1; approximately 540 for DQA1; some 610 for DPA1; and roughly 450 for DPB1. Because of strong linkage in the cohort, a few DR-DQ haplotypes were treated as single units for association and clustering. Among about 400 genotyped donors of the cohort, an average of about 240,000 unique TCR beta nucleotide sequences was sequenced per donor, of which roughly 17% were non-productive. Overall study results and their limits: Roughly uniform sequencing depth across donors was assumed in presence/absence analyses, although this assumption may not hold. Correlated functional status among segregating V segments might reflect linkage disequilibrium, but an unknown experimental factor could not be ruled out. A further reported finding was that TCR beta sequences accurately predicted the HLA-A and HLA-B alleles for most subjects in the first cohort. In both the original and validation cohorts, the classifier was reported to diagnose cytomegalovirus status with high specificity and sensitivity. In a later analysis, HLA-associated TCR beta chains were found to be more clonally expanded and to have lower generation probabilities than equally common non-associated chains. Immune exposure information for the cohort was limited to CMV serostatus. Broadly in line with IMGT annotations, most TCR beta V segments showed up in productive rearrangements about 87% or about 30% of the time in an earlier analysis of about 500 of the donors. In a later analysis, several top co-occurrence clusters were reported to appear linked to parvovirus B19, influenza, CMV and Epstein-Barr virus. A total of about 150 TCR beta chains were listed by the study as associated with cytomegalovirus. Across donors, most TCR sequences were observed very rarely, whereas some public TCRs were present in many individuals. In vitro tests confirmed that a few of the cytomegalovirus-associated TCR beta chains recognize cytomegalovirus antigens. Because counts were too low, seventeen rarely observed V segments, including chromosome 9 orphons, were left out of the earlier analysis of 500 to 750 of the donors. A cluster of highly shared sequence variants was judged likely to be a technical artifact of the sequencing pipeline. A later analysis found that TCR association rates varied across HLA loci, with DRB1 alleles showing the most associated TCRs and HLA-C alleles the fewest. HLA typing was unavailable for some donors at each locus, so association tests used only the typed subset. The cohort was sequenced for TCR beta chains only, and without alpha or paired-chain data the features that could be detected were limited. The authors suggested that the approach could potentially be generalized to other disease states and immunological phenotypes. At a false discovery rate of 0.05, a later analysis linked about 17,000 TCR beta sequences to specific HLA alleles. Some IMGT-functional V segments, including TRBV6-2 and TRBV6-3, could not be told apart with the 87-base-pair reads, so those segments were excluded. V-gene and J-gene trimming of TCR beta chains was associated with a missense DCLRE1C variant in a later genetic analysis, and the association was replicated in an independent cohort. In a later genetic analysis, fewer N-insertions in productive TCRs were reported among donors in an Asian-associated ancestry cluster than the approximately 630-donor mean. Assigning TCR associations to individual alleles was difficult when HLA alleles, especially DR and DQ, strongly co-occurred. According to a later analysis, most CMV-associated TCR beta chains appeared to be HLA-restricted, and the HLA associations seemed to be driven largely by CMV exposure.

The cohort consisted of fewer than 700 healthy bone marrow donors. Cohort members were all nominally healthy when sampled, although unrecorded immune exposures were likely present. The donor tested CMV seronegative, placing the donor among the 352 seronegative members of the cohort. Each donor provided a peripheral blood sample, and peripheral blood mononuclear cells were used for TCR beta sequencing. Genomic DNA was extracted from the blood cell samples with the Qiagen DNeasy Blood Extraction Kit. For CDR1 and CDR2, the germline V gene lists MNHNS and SASEGT. The germline V and J ends show losses of 4 bases and 2 bases respectively, and no gene match explains 6 bases of the junction. Including the terminal cysteine and phenylalanine, the CDR3 comprises 15 residues. Only CDR3 DNA remains: 45 bases, in frame from the first base. Library construction relied on the immunoSEQ multiplex PCR assay. For the multiplex PCR, a mixture combining 60 forward primers for TCR Vbeta segments and 13 reverse primers for TCR Jbeta segments was used. Amplification of the CDR3 region of rearranged TCR beta genes was performed with a multiplex PCR assay on genomic DNA. The Illumina HiSeq System was used to sequence the amplified TCR beta libraries as 87-base-pair reads. As for the authors' bioinformatics: Across the 670 or so repertoires, a later analysis counted roughly 77 million unique TCR beta chains, roughly 11 million of which were shared by at least two donors. To remove PCR and sequencing errors, raw reads were error-corrected and collapsed into unique sequences using a nearest-neighbor algorithm that merged closely related sequences. Alignment of CDR3 sequences to IMGT reference sequences was used to assign V, D and J gene segments. For a sequence to be retained, a match of at least six nucleotides was required to both a V gene segment and a J gene segment. Rearrangements were called productive when the CDR3 lacked stop codons and stayed in frame with V and J; all others were non-productive. Following IMGT convention, CDR3 was defined as the stretch from the second conserved V-encoded cysteine to the conserved J-encoded phenylalanine. The earlier analysis of approximately 500 of the donors excluded sequences that lacked an unambiguous match to a single V gene segment. In an earlier analysis of approximately 590 of the donors, a V segment was called functional when productive rearrangements were above 56.7%, and segregating when the standard deviation between donors exceeded 5%. A statistical classification framework was built for diagnosing cytomegalovirus status from the catalog of TCR beta chain sequences. A later analysis assigned V and J genes by comparing TCR nucleotide sequences with IMGT/GENE-DB human TR gene sequences. Using the TCRdist pipeline, a later analysis assigned CDR3 sequences along with most-parsimonious VDJ recombination scenarios. In a later analysis, every TCR beta chain was defined by the combination of its CDR3 amino acid sequence and its V-gene family, and reads without a unique V-gene family were dropped. A later analysis removed 550 to 700 highly shared, low-generation-probability nucleotide sequences to deal with suspected cross-contamination and a sequencing artifact. In a later analysis, a clonal expansion index for each public chain was calculated from normalized within-repertoire ranks of inferred template counts. In a later analysis, generation probabilities were computed with a VDJ recombination model fitted to out-of-frame rearrangements, and the resulting probabilities were checked against IGoR. Hypergeometric tests were used in a later analysis to score TCR-TCR, TCR-HLA and TCR-CMV co-occurrence, with a repertoire-size bias correction applied to the TCR pairs. A later analysis estimated false discovery rates by permuting HLA or CMV assignments 20 times. In a later analysis, co-occurring TCRs were grouped using DBSCAN, and TCRdist sequence similarity was added for clustering within HLA-allele-positive subsets. Co-occurrence clustering excluded repertoires with fewer than 30,000 or more than 120,000 public chains, plus five with anomalous nucleotide sharing. As stored in TCRdb, this immuneACCESS dataset retains in-frame rearrangements with V and J assigned. A fraction of the clones does not appear; measured against another copy, unresolved V genes explain less than half of the discrepancy, and the remainder lacks a known reason. For V, J and clone size, that table is used; D and trimming come from the DNA. This sample comprises 150,000 to 200,000 clones, roughly 86% of them detected only once. The top ten clonotypes cover approximately 1.5% of the sample.

The sequencing input was PBMCs. The V gene is TRBV6-1 and the J gene is TRBJ1-2, with 8 middle bases fitting TRBD1. This sequence originates from a woman under 30 in good health and CMV-seronegative. The CDR3 corresponds to CASSGGDRKNYGYTF. At the DNA level, the sequence is TGTGCCAGCAGTGGGGGGGACAGGAAAAACTATGGCTACACCTTC.